This T cell receptor beta chain was profiled in a study of regulatory T cells in long-lasting Graves disease. CDR1 is ENHRY and CDR2 is SYGVKD in the germline V gene. The germline V and J ends were trimmed by 10 bases and 3 bases, with 13 bases remaining between them. The CDR3 runs to 12 residues. As for this clonotype: This may be a read error: a much more frequent sequence differs by one nucleotide. The missing conserved phenylalanine or tryptophan at the end of this CDR3 makes a read error likely.

Indicated time point: newly diagnosed GD, antithyroid drugs for less than 3 months. RNA from PBMCs was the source of the TCR library. Arm-PCR of CDR3 regions and iRepertoire HTBI primers were used to build TCR beta libraries. MiXCR, run by TCRdb on the multiplex PCR reads, gives a single entry per CDR3 protein. The sample lists around 500,000 distinct CDR3 sequences, about 16% seen once, with just under 25% in the top ten. This same sample was also part of a study on T cells in Graves' hyperthyroidism and ophthalmopathy.

This TCR came from a woman aged 40 to 65 with Graves disease. Sample: peripheral blood mononuclear cells (PBMCs), taken at new diagnosis, from a patient treated with antithyroid drugs. This chain connects TRBV10-3 to TRBJ2-7, with TRBD1 as a possible D gene (6 bases). The chain's CDR3 is CATSRDNYEQYL. The CDR3 DNA sequence: TGTGCCACCTCCCGGGACAACTACGAGCAGTACCTC.